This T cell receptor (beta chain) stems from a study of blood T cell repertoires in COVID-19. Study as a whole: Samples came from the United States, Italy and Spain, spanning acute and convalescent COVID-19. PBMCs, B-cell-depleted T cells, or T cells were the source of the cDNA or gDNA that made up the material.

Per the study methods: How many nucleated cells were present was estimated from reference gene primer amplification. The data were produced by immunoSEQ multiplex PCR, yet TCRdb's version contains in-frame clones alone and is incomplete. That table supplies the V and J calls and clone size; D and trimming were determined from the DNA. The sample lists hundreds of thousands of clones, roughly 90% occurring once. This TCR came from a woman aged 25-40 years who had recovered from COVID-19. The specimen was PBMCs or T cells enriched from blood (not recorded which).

The CDR3 DNA reads as TGTGCCACCAGTGAACCCCCGGGACAGGGATTCTACAATGAGCAGTTCTTC. It translates to CATSEPPGQGFYNEQFF. The chain has TRBV24-1 and TRBJ2-1; 9 positions agree with TRBD1. The CDR3 has 17 amino acids. V gave up 4 bases and J gave up 3 bases; unmatched junction bases: 9. Germline V gene lookup returns CDR1 KGHDR and CDR2 SFDVKD.